The following is a T cell receptor beta chain sequence with its context. This sample is part of a study of T cell repertoires in cytomegalovirus infection. MiXCR, applied by TCRdb to the reads, yields one record per CDR3 protein. There are approximately 400,000 distinct CDR3 sequences in the sample; about 33% occur only once, and roughly 15% lies in the top ten. This CDR3 is 15 amino acids long. Looked up from germline, CDR1 is DFQATT and CDR2 is SNEGSKA (reference sequence). Germline trimming cut 1 base from V and 5 bases from J; bases unmatched to any gene: 6. The chain recombines TRBV20-1 with TRBJ2-1; 9 nucleotides agree with TRBD2. This clonotype was sampled from a human donor in good health (CMV status not recorded). Some clones in this sample may be carry-over from other donors' samples. Specimen: PBMCs. The CDR3 nucleotides are TGCAGTGCTAGAGCACTAGCGGGTCTTAACAATGAGCAGTTCTTC. Protein: CSARALAGLNNEQFF.